This T cell receptor (beta chain) originates from a study of T cells in Graves' hyperthyroidism and ophthalmopathy (dated 2019 in TCRdb). A note on the overall study: To identify TCR V-J signatures that set the groups apart, the researchers used a discovery cohort of 100 patients, made up of 40 to 45 with Graves' ophthalmopathy and 57 with stable Graves' hyperthyroidism. An independent validation cohort of some 18 hyperthyroidism patients and roughly 16 patients who later progressed to ophthalmopathy tested prospective prediction of ophthalmopathy. The approximately 90 discovery patients were divided at random into training and test sets in a 7:3 ratio. Thyroid tissue and blood T-cell repertoires from roughly 6 Graves' hyperthyroidism patients were also compared in the study. After sampling, hyperthyroidism patients received methimazole starting at 30 mg daily, and ophthalmopathy patients received high-dose intravenous methylprednisolone. The paper reports TCR Vbeta CDR3 sequencing of some 140 peripheral blood samples: over 40 ophthalmopathy, roughly 74 hyperthyroidism and around 17 progressor patients.

The CDR3, cysteine through phenylalanine, is 15 amino acids long. Only the CDR3 portion is preserved as DNA: 45 bases, with reading frame beginning at the first base. V and J are trimmed by 4 bases and 3 bases, and the gene matches miss 9 bases of the junction. CDR1 and CDR2, per the germline V gene, are SGHDT and YYEEEE. With regard to this clonotype: Its specific antigen is unknown. Nothing much larger sits one base from this clone, and base qualities are not available.

The TCR beta CDR3 regions were amplified from the RNA transcripts. The first round of RT-PCR for the TCR CDR3 was performed with the HTBI primer set and the Qiagen OneStep RT-PCR kit. Libraries were constructed in a second round of multiplex PCR, after which size selection and purification were carried out. Paired-end sequencing of the libraries was performed with 100 bp reads on an Illumina HiSeq2000. Regarding the original processing steps: SOAPnuke was used to process the raw data, with reads discarded if the reads contained adapters or uncalled bases, had a mean Phred below 15, or lacked an exact constant-primer or identifier match. COPE v1.2.5 was used to merge the high-quality paired reads, and each unique nucleotide sequence was defined as a clonotype. Clonotypes were aligned to IMGT TRBV, TRBD and TRBJ reference segments using MiTCR v1.1. The analysis included only V-J combinations with a frequency above 0.0001, which together covered around 99% of the repertoires. The TCS score was defined as F50 (clonal expansion) divided by E x V (chaos), with BLOSUM62-based TCRdist calculated between CDR3 peptides within each V-J. Welch's t-statistics and random forest reduced around 550 V-J features to 13, which were used in a naive Bayes classifier (R e1071). The similarity between thyroid and blood repertoires was quantified using the Morisita-Horn index. TCRdb ran its own pipeline on the public reads, namely fastp trimming at Q25 and MiXCR clone calling, and kept in-frame beta chains. Rows matching on CDR3 protein sequence are summarized as one entry with the most common DNA and genes. It is TCRdb's table, rather than the study itself, that gives the V and J calls and clone size. In this sample the table shows roughly 49,000 distinct CDR3 sequences, approximately 50% of which occur a single time. The ten largest clones add up to under 35% of the sample.

Stable Graves' hyperthyroidism was defined as no progression to ophthalmopathy during 18 months of follow-up. The hyperthyroidism patients were between 18 and 65 years old and newly diagnosed, with a disease duration of less than 2 months. Patients with uncontrolled infections, other autoimmune diseases, pregnancy or lactation were excluded. Clinical symptoms, serum thyroxine and TRAb, thyroid ultrasound, and orbital computed tomography formed the basis for the diagnoses. Total RNA was extracted using Trizol reagent, and RNA quality was assessed on an Agilent 2100 Bioanalyzer. Results and caveats for the whole study, not just this receptor: Most expanded thyroid clonotypes (frequency above 0.001) were also detected in blood, suggesting blood repertoires may reflect thyroid immune responses. No statistical method was used to fix the sample size in advance, and group allocation was not hidden from the investigators. During validation, the model predicted progression to ophthalmopathy a median of approximately 7 months ahead of onset, with around 70% sensitivity and 72.22% specificity. A 13 V-J signature model separated ophthalmopathy from stable hyperthyroidism, with roughly 88% sensitivity and approximately 81% specificity in cross-validation and 80%/75% in testing.

This sequence uses TRBV5-6 and TRBJ1-2; 7 central bases correspond to TRBD1. The receptor's source is a young man with Graves' hyperthyroidism. The sequenced sample consisted of peripheral blood or thyroid tissue (not recorded which). The sequenced DNA is TGTGCCAGCAGCGTTTCGGACAGGCTATACTATGGCTACACCTTC. This is translated as CASSVSDRLYYGYTF.